Presented here are 31 T cell receptor beta chains from one specimen sequenced in a study of response to subunit inactivated influenza vaccine (dated by TCRdb to the late 2010s). Receptors were amplified or captured by RT-PCR. Instrument on record: Illumina HiSeq 2500. TCRdb cleaned the public reads at Q25 with fastp, built clones with MiXCR and kept in-frame beta chains. Entries are consolidated by CDR3 protein sequence, retaining the most common genes and DNA. The sample table shows roughly 760,000 distinct CDR3 sequences, and approximately 21% are seen once. The top ten constitute more than 8.5% of the sample. Sequenced here: PBMCs from blood, sampled more than 4 days after vaccination. All receptors come from a man aged 45-65 years who received an inactivated influenza vaccine. Donor details come from another sample of the same person, matched by shared clones.

The chain couples TRBV7-9 to TRBJ2-5; D unclear. CDR3 length: 17 amino acids. The germline CDR1 and CDR2 sequences are SEHNR and FQNEAQ (reference sequence). The ends were cut back, 1 base at V and 1 base at J, with 16 bases in the middle. The DNA for the CDR3 is TGTGCCAGCAGCTTAGAAAGAGGATCAGCGATCCAAGAGACCCAGTACTTC. Its protein product is CASSLERGSAIQETQYF. The full variable domain, in which reference TRBV7-9 and TRBJ2-5 provide the parts outside the CDR3, is DTGVSQNPRHKITKRGQNVTFRCDPISEHNRLYWYRQTLGQGPEFLTYFQNEAQLEKSRLLSDRFSAERPKGSFSTLEIQRTEQGDSAMYLCASSLERGSAIQETQYFGPGTRLLVL.

The chain combines TRBV19 with TRBJ2-7, with 7 bases matching TRBD1. V was pared by 5 bases and J by 2 bases, with 9 bases of the junction left unmatched. The CDR3 loop spans 15 amino acids. Germline V CDR1 and CDR2: LNHDA, SQIVND (reference sequence). CDR3 bases: TGTGCCAGTAGTCCCGGGACAGCTATTCCCTACGAGCAGTACTTC. This codes for CASSPGTAIPYEQYF.

This clonotype came up a few times. The chain employs TRBV6-2 or TRBV6-3 and TRBJ2-7; TRBD1 agrees at 9 bases. The CDR3 has 15 amino acids. The ends lost 1 base at V and 6 bases at J; junction bases unmatched: 7. Germline CDR1 MNHEY, CDR2 SVGEGT. This CDR3 is CASSYFLGTGSEQYF. CDR3 coding DNA: TGTGCCAGCAGTTACTTCTTGGGGACAGGGAGCGAGCAGTACTTC.

This clonotype appeared a few times. V usage is TRBV29-1 and J usage is TRBJ2-1; D remains unclear. Germline CDR1 reads SQVTM; CDR2 reads ANQGSEA. The germline V and J ends were trimmed by 4 bases and 7 bases, with 5 bases remaining between them. CDR3 length: 10 amino acids. The CDR3 is CSVARNEQFF. The CDR3 coding sequence is TGCAGCGTTGCCAGAAATGAGCAGTTCTTC.

This clonotype has a handful of counts. V usage is TRBV12-3 or TRBV12-4 and J usage is TRBJ2-7; D is unresolved. Trimming pared 6 bases from V and 6 bases from J, leaving 9 bases between. This CDR3 comprises 11 residues. CDR3 nucleotide sequence: TGTGCCAGCAGCAAAATGAGCGAGCAGTACTTC. It translates to CASSKMSEQYF.

The rearrangement links TRBV5-1 to TRBJ2-1; TRBD2 agrees at 14 bases. Germline V gives CDR1 SGHRS, CDR2 YFSETQ. V shed 0 bases, J shed 0 bases, and the junction held 8 bases outside the gene matches. The CDR3 has 20 amino acids. CDR3 bases: TGCGCCAGCAGCTTGGTTTGGGGACTAGCGGGGGAGAGCTCCTACAATGAGCAGTTCTTC. Protein sequence: CASSLVWGLAGESSYNEQFF.

This rearrangement joins TRBV20-1 to TRBJ2-7; D is perhaps TRBD1 (5 bases). The CDR3 totals 13 residues. V lost 6 bases and J 2 bases, leaving 14 bases between the germline ends. Per germline, CDR1 DFQATT and CDR2 SNEGSKA (reference sequence). CDR3 loop: CSAAPTVTYEQYF. In nucleotides, the CDR3 is TGCAGTGCCGCACCGACAGTTACCTACGAGCAGTACTTC.

The chain employs TRBV28 and TRBJ2-3; D gene ambiguous. Germline V gene lookup returns CDR1 MDHEN and CDR2 SYDVKM. The V end was cut by 5 bases, the J end by 2 bases, with 14 bases between. This CDR3 has 15 residues. The CDR3 loop reads CASSHRRRNTDTQYF. CDR3 nucleotides: TGTGCCAGCAGTCACCGCCGTAGGAACACAGATACGCAGTATTTT.

This clonotype was observed a handful of times. CDR3: CASSLWQGGQPQHF. The CDR3 bases are TGCGCCAGCAGCTTGTGGCAGGGGGGCCAGCCCCAGCATTTT. This rearrangement joins TRBV5-1 to TRBJ1-5; 7 bases are a match to TRBD1. Germline V gene data show CDR1 as SGHRS and CDR2 as YFSETQ. V was clipped by 1 base and J by 7 bases; unmatched bases: 5. CDR3 size: 14 residues.

The chain links TRBV7-2 to TRBJ2-1; TRBD2 agrees at 11 bases. The CDR3 contains 15 residues. CDR1 and CDR2 from the germline V gene are SGHTA and FQGNSA. V shed 1 base, J shed 9 bases, and the junction held 5 bases outside the gene matches. The CDR3 reads CASSLVTSGRREQFF. CDR3 bases: TGTGCCAGCAGCTTAGTCACTAGCGGGAGACGTGAGCAGTTCTTC. The complete variable domain, with remaining parts taken from reference TRBV7-2 and TRBJ2-1, reads GAGVSQSPSNKVTEKGKDVELRCDPISGHTALYWYRQSLGQGLEFLIYFQGNSAPDKSGLPSDRFSAERTGGSVSTLTIQRTQQEDSAVYLCASSLVTSGRREQFFGPGTRLTVL.

This clonotype was observed a few times. The V call is TRBV7-2, the J call TRBJ1-1; the D is unclear. CDR3 length equals 15 residues. The V gene lost 10 bases and the J gene lost 6 bases, with 24 bases spanning the gap. The germline gives CDR1 SGHTA, CDR2 FQGNSA. The CDR3, as DNA: TGTGCCACCCTCCTGATAGGTTCGGGGATGGCTGAAGCTTTCTTT. This translates into CATLLIGSGMAEAFF.

This chain links TRBV6-2 or TRBV6-3 with TRBJ2-1, with a possible D match to TRBD1 (5 bases). The germline V gene encodes CDR1 MNHEY and CDR2 SVGEGT. This CDR3 contains 17 residues. Trimming pared 2 bases from V and 0 bases from J, leaving 14 bases between. CDR3 region: CASSYALGASSYNEQFF. In DNA form, the CDR3 reads TGTGCCAGCAGTTACGCCCTTGGGGCTAGCTCCTACAATGAGCAGTTCTTC.

The CDR3 nucleotides read TGCAGCGTTGAAGAGTTTGGGGCCCAGCATTTT. Translating gives CSVEEFGAQHF. The gene calls are TRBV29-1 and TRBJ1-5; D remains ambiguous. Germline V gene lookup returns CDR1 SQVTM and CDR2 ANQGSEA. This CDR3 region has 11 residues. The V end was cut by 0 bases, the J end by 11 bases, with 8 bases between.

This clonotype was counted only a few times. The chain is built from TRBV6-2 or TRBV6-3 and TRBJ1-1, with D uncertain. Per the germline V gene, CDR1 is MNHEY and CDR2 is SVGEGT. Trimming took 0 bases from V and 5 from J, leaving 13 bases between them. The CDR3 consists of 15 residues. CDR3 residues: CASSYSLSRETEAFF. In DNA form, the CDR3 reads TGTGCCAGCAGTTACTCGTTGAGCCGGGAAACTGAAGCTTTCTTT.

The rearrangement links TRBV30 to TRBJ2-2; no clear D. The germline V gene encodes CDR1 GTSNPN and CDR2 SVGIG (reference sequence). V lost 5 bases and J 6 bases, leaving 7 bases between the germline ends. The CDR3 runs to 11 residues. The CDR3 sequence: CAWWGPGELFF. The CDR3 DNA follows: TGTGCCTGGTGGGGTCCCGGGGAGCTGTTTTTT.

The CDR3, as DNA: TGTGCCAGCAGCGTAGTTGGGACTACTTACAATGAGCAGTTCTTC. This gives the protein CASSVVGTTYNEQFF. The chain couples TRBV9 to TRBJ2-1; 7 positions agree with TRBD2. Germline values: CDR1 SGDLS, CDR2 YYNGEE. V was clipped by 0 bases and J by 4 bases; unmatched bases: 4. The length of the CDR3 is 15 residues.

The chain employs TRBV4-3 and TRBJ2-2; D not resolved. CDR3 length: 15 residues. Germline assignment: CDR1 LGHNA and CDR2 YSLEER. Between the trimmed V and J ends, which lost 1 base and 6 bases, there was a span of 12 bases. The CDR3 spells CASSQALPGSGELFF. The CDR3 DNA reads TGCGCCAGCAGCCAAGCACTGCCTGGGTCCGGGGAGCTGTTTTTT.

This clonotype was picked up a small number of times. This chain links TRBV6-1 with TRBJ2-5; TRBD1 or TRBD2 may be the D gene (5 bases each). Germline CDR1 reads MNHNS; CDR2 reads SASEGT. The CDR3 contains 14 residues. The V gene lost 5 bases and the J gene lost 5 bases, with 15 bases spanning the gap. For the CDR3, the DNA is TGTGCCAGCAGTCGGGGCCTGGCTGGGGAGACCCAGTACTTC. Protein: CASSRGLAGETQYF.

The genes are TRBV4-2 and TRBJ1-1, with D uncertain. The ends were cut back, 1 base at V and 0 bases at J, with 9 bases in the middle. Germline values: CDR1 LGHNA, CDR2 YNFKEQ. The CDR3 loop spans 15 amino acids. DNA of the CDR3: TGTGCCAGCAGCCAAGCGAGTAGGATGAACACTGAAGCTTTCTTT. Its translation: CASSQASRMNTEAFF.

This clonotype was seen only a few times. The V call is TRBV7-9, the J call TRBJ2-3; a weak D match, TRBD1 (6 bases). Deletions cut 0 bases from V and 6 bases from J, with 10 bases between. Germline CDR1 and CDR2: SEHNR and FQNEAQ (reference sequence). The CDR3 loop spans 14 amino acids. The CDR3 region has the DNA TGTGCCAGCAGCTTAGCCTGGGGGCAGGATACGCAGTATTTT. Translated: CASSLAWGQDTQYF.

The chain carries TRBV6-1 and TRBJ1-4; D is ambiguous. Trimming shortened V by 1 base and J by 4 bases, and 7 bases separated the two germline ends. Per germline, CDR1 MNHNS and CDR2 SASEGT. The CDR3 has 14 residues. The CDR3 region is CASSEGSNNEKLFF. The CDR3 region has the DNA TGTGCCAGCAGTGAAGGGTCTAATAATGAAAAACTGTTTTTT.

V and J are TRBV4-1 and TRBJ2-3; D gene uncertain. Between the trimmed V and J ends, which lost 1 base and 3 bases, there was a span of 14 bases. Germline loops: CDR1 MGHRA, CDR2 YSYEKL. This CDR3 is 16 amino acids long. The CDR3 here is CASSQGIGLGTDTQYF. The CDR3 bases are TGCGCCAGCAGCCAAGGCATAGGGTTGGGGACAGATACGCAGTATTTT.

This clonotype was picked up a small number of times. The chain is built from TRBV9 and TRBJ2-7, with unresolved D. Looked up from germline, CDR1 is SGDLS and CDR2 is YYNGEE. The CDR3 has 13 amino acids. Between the trimmed V and J ends, which lost 0 bases and 2 bases, there was a span of 6 bases. CDR3 loop: CASSVGSTYEQYF. CDR3 nucleotides: TGTGCCAGCAGCGTAGGAAGTACCTACGAGCAGTACTTC.

The chain uses TRBV3-1 and TRBJ2-1; a possible D gene is TRBD2 (5 bases). This CDR3 region has 16 residues. CDR1 is LGHDT, CDR2 YNNKEL, per germline (reference sequence). The germline V and J ends were trimmed by 1 base and 1 base, with 11 bases remaining between them. CDR3 in amino acids: CASSQVALGSYNEQFF. Here the CDR3 DNA reads TGTGCCAGCAGCCAAGTAGCGCTTGGATCCTACAATGAGCAGTTCTTC.

V is TRBV29-1 and J is TRBJ1-1; D remains unclear. This CDR3 spans 13 amino acids. Trimming left V 3 bases short and J 0 bases short, with 8 bases between. Germline V gene data show CDR1 as SQVTM and CDR2 as ANQGSEA. CDR3 amino acids: CSVDSVLNTEAFF. CDR3 bases: TGCAGCGTTGATTCAGTCCTGAACACTGAAGCTTTCTTT.

The rearrangement links TRBV11-2 to TRBJ2-3; D is uncertain. Trimming cost V 4 bases and J 2 bases, with 7 bases left between them. CDR3 length equals 13 residues. The V gene's germline CDR1 is SGHAT and CDR2 FQNNGV. CDR3 bases: TGTGCCAGCAGCTGGCCCCTCACAGATACGCAGTATTTT. Encoded protein: CASSWPLTDTQYF. The full variable domain, its missing parts supplied by reference TRBV11-2 and TRBJ2-3, is EAGVAQSPRYKIIEKRQSVAFWCNPISGHATLYWYQQILGQGPKLLIQFQNNGVVDDSQLPKDRFSAERLKGVDSTLKIQPAKLEDSAVYLCASSWPLTDTQYFGPGTRLTVL.

This clonotype has a handful of counts. The chain couples TRBV28 to TRBJ1-2, with 8 bases that match TRBD1. This CDR3 contains 15 residues. CDR1 and CDR2 (germline): MDHEN, SYDVKM. J was trimmed by 2 bases and V by 6 bases; bases with no gene match: 8. The CDR3 sequence is CASRRTGSINYGYTF. For the CDR3, the DNA is TGTGCCAGCAGAAGGACAGGGAGTATCAACTATGGCTACACCTTC.

The V gene is TRBV6-2 or TRBV6-3, the J gene TRBJ2-7; no clear D gene. V was trimmed by 4 bases and J by 5 bases, leaving 18 bases between them. This CDR3 is 15 amino acids long. From germline, CDR1 is MNHEY and CDR2 SVGEGT. For the CDR3, the DNA is TGTGCCAGCAGTTCGGCTGGTGCAATTCAGGACGAGCAGTACTTC. As protein: CASSSAGAIQDEQYF.

Written as DNA, the CDR3 is TGCGCCAGCAGCGTAGGACATTTTGGGGAGACCCAGTACTTC. Translated, it gives CASSVGHFGETQYF. V usage is TRBV5-1 and J usage is TRBJ2-5; a possible D gene is TRBD1 (5 bases). Per the germline V gene, CDR1 is SGHRS and CDR2 is YFSETQ. The length of the CDR3 is 14 residues. V gave up 4 bases and J gave up 5 bases, with 15 bases separating them.

This clonotype was picked up a small number of times. This sequence joins TRBV10-2 and TRBJ1-5, with 8 bases lining up with TRBD1. The CDR3 contains 16 residues. CDR1 is WSHSY, CDR2 SAAADI, per germline. Trimming took 6 bases from V and 1 from J; bases not matched to a gene: 8. In nucleotides, the CDR3 is TGCGCCAGCAGCGGGGACAGGCTCGAAAGCAATCAGCCCCAGCATTTT. It is translated as CASSGDRLESNQPQHF.

This clonotype was seen a few times. The V and J genes are TRBV11-2 and TRBJ2-1, with 12 bases that match TRBD2. This CDR3 comprises 18 residues. Losses at the gene ends were 1 base for V and 5 bases for J; bases not matched to a gene: 9. The germline CDR1 and CDR2 sequences are SGHAT and FQNNGV. The CDR3 region is CASSLVAPLAGGDNEQFF. The CDR3 bases are TGTGCCAGCAGCTTAGTAGCCCCTCTAGCGGGAGGGGACAATGAGCAGTTCTTC.